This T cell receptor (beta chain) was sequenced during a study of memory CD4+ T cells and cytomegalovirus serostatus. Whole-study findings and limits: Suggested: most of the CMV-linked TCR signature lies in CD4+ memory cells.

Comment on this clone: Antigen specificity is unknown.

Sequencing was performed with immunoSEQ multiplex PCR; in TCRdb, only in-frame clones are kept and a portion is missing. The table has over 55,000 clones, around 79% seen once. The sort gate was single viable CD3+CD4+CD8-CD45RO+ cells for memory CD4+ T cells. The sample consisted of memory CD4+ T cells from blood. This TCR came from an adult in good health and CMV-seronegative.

In DNA, the CDR3 is TGTGCCAGTAGTAGAGGGGGGGGCTCAGGCATTCAGTACTTC. Translation gives CASSRGGGSGIQYF. This sequence joins TRBV19 and TRBJ2-4; D may be TRBD2 (7 bases). Trimming took off 4 bases at V and 9 bases at J, with 16 bases between the two ends. Germline V CDR1 and CDR2: LNHDA, SQIVND (reference sequence). CDR3 length: 14 residues.